This entry lists 24 T cell receptor beta chains sequenced from one sample in a study of shared clonotypes between healthy human individuals. Profiled with immunoSEQ multiplex PCR; TCRdb holds only in-frame clones, not every one. The sample consists of some 470,000 clones, 70% to 80% of them appearing once. The source material was PBMCs. Every receptor here comes from a middle-aged woman in good health. Some clones in this sample may be carry-over from other donors' samples.

The chain has TRBV9 and TRBJ1-5, with TRBD1 identical over 8 bases. Trimming at V came to 3 bases and at J to 3 bases, leaving 14 bases not matched to a gene. The CDR3 runs to 18 residues. Per germline, CDR1 SGDLS and CDR2 YYNGEE. CDR3 protein: CASSAGPRTGLVNQPQHF. As DNA, the CDR3 is TGTGCCAGCAGCGCGGGGCCCAGGACAGGGCTGGTCAATCAGCCCCAGCATTTT.

The rearrangement links TRBV6-6 to TRBJ2-5; 9 nucleotides agree with TRBD2. The CDR3 loop spans 15 amino acids. After removal of 4 bases from V and 0 bases from J, the junction contained 3 bases not matched to a gene. Germline V lookup: CDR1 MNHNY, CDR2 SVGAGI (reference sequence). CDR3 nucleotide sequence: TGTGCCAGCAGTTCTCTAGCGGGGAACCAAGAGACCCAGTACTTC. This codes for CASSSLAGNQETQYF.

This chain links TRBV6-1 with TRBJ2-4; D is undetermined. CDR3 length: 16 amino acids. Germline CDR1 and CDR2: MNHNS and SASEGT. Trimming took 1 base from V and 0 from J, leaving 10 bases between them. This CDR3 is CASSEERALAKNIQYF. CDR3 nucleotides: TGTGCCAGCAGTGAAGAACGGGCGCTAGCCAAAAACATTCAGTACTTC.

This clone was recorded only once. The junction and the germline gene differ at one end; a read error may be behind it. The V call is TRBV5-1, the J call TRBJ2-7; D is possibly TRBD1 (5 bases). The CDR3 runs 14 residues. CDR1 SGHRS and CDR2 YFSETQ come from the germline V gene. CDR3 nucleotide sequence: TGTGCCAGCAGCTGGAGAAGGGGAACCTACGAGCAGTACTTC. Translated: CASSWRRGTYEQYF.

The chain uses TRBV6-5 and TRBJ2-7; D gene unclear. This CDR3 spans 11 amino acids. CDR1 is MNHEY and CDR2 is SVGAGI in the germline V gene. Trimming shortened V by 8 bases and J by 2 bases, and 7 bases separated the two germline ends. CDR3 sequence (DNA): TGTGCCAGCGGCGGCCCCTACGAGCAGTACTTC. Translated: CASGGPYEQYF.

Turning to this clone: Other DNA sequences within the sample encode an identical CDR3. V and J are TRBV5-1 and TRBJ2-5, with a possible D match to TRBD1 (6 bases). Germline CDR1 SGHRS, CDR2 YFSETQ. V was cut by 3 bases and J by 10 bases, with 19 bases left in between. The CDR3 consists of 14 residues. For the CDR3, the DNA is TGCGCCAGCAGCTGGGACACAGGCGTGAGTGACCAGTACTTC. Translating it yields CASSWDTGVSDQYF.

This rearrangement joins TRBV5-1 to TRBJ2-1; possibly TRBD1 or TRBD2 for D (5 bases each). Germline lookup yields CDR1 SGHRS and CDR2 YFSETQ. The length of the CDR3 is 14 residues. V lost 4 bases to trimming and J lost 7 bases, with 15 bases between them. CDR3 protein: CASSLLSRENEQFF. CDR3 bases: TGCGCCAGCAGCCTACTATCCAGGGAGAATGAGCAGTTCTTC.

V usage is TRBV7-2 and J usage is TRBJ2-7; D call uncertain. The CDR3 has 11 residues. CDR1 is SGHTA and CDR2 is FQGNSA in the germline V gene. Trimming took 2 bases from V and 4 from J, leaving 3 bases between them. CDR3 amino acids: CASSLKYEQYF. DNA for the CDR3: TGTGCCAGCAGCTTAAAGTACGAGCAGTACTTC.

The chain uses TRBV18 and TRBJ1-1, with TRBD1 as a possible D gene (5 bases). The CDR3 is made up of 13 amino acids. V lost 0 bases and J 5 bases, leaving 7 bases between the germline ends. In germline, CDR1 is KGHSH, CDR2 LQKENI. For the CDR3, the DNA is TGTGCCAGCTCACCACCAGCAGGGACTGAAGCTTTCTTT. The encoded protein is CASSPPAGTEAFF.

This sequence joins TRBV5-6 and TRBJ1-4; D is unclear. This CDR3 region has 17 residues. Trimming stripped 4 bases from V and 7 bases from J, with 23 bases between. CDR1 SGHDT and CDR2 YYEEEE come from the germline V gene. CDR3 protein: CASSPRAREGSFEKLFF. CDR3 coding DNA: TGTGCCAGCAGCCCGAGGGCGCGTGAGGGTTCGTTTGAAAAACTGTTTTTT.

The count of this clone is one. This chain connects TRBV7-2 to TRBJ2-3; possibly TRBD2 for D (6 bases). The V end lost 5 bases, the J end lost 2 bases, and 17 bases lay between the germline ends. Germline lookup yields CDR1 SGHTA and CDR2 FQGNSA. The CDR3 contains 16 residues. CDR3 coding DNA: TGTGCCAGCAGCCAAGAATGGGACTTAATCACAGATACGCAGTATTTT. Protein sequence: CASSQEWDLITDTQYF.

The rearrangement joins TRBV7-9 to TRBJ2-5; D possibly corresponds to TRBD2 (5 bases). Germline V lookup: CDR1 SEHNR, CDR2 FQNEAQ (reference sequence). The CDR3 has 15 residues. The V end was cut by 1 base, the J end by 2 bases, with 11 bases between. The CDR3 DNA is TGTGCCAGCAGCTTAGGGAGCGGTGCGCAAGAGACCCAGTACTTC. Its translation: CASSLGSGAQETQYF.

The rearrangement joins TRBV6-5 to TRBJ2-5; 11 positions agree with TRBD2. V lost 5 bases and J lost 5; bases outside the gene matches: 7. Germline loops: CDR1 MNHEY, CDR2 SVGAGI. There are 15 residues in the CDR3. The CDR3 protein is CASSPSLAGDETQYF. CDR3 in DNA: TGTGCCAGCAGTCCCTCACTAGCGGGAGATGAGACCCAGTACTTC.

V and J are TRBV2 and TRBJ2-7; D perhaps matches TRBD1 (6 bases). This CDR3 spans 14 amino acids. Germline CDR1 and CDR2: SNHLY and FYNNEI. Deletions cut 7 bases from V and 0 bases from J, with 13 bases between. CDR3 sequence reads: CASIPGANSYEQYF. CDR3 bases: TGTGCCAGCATACCAGGGGCGAACTCCTACGAGCAGTACTTC.

This sequence joins TRBV6-5 and TRBJ2-7, with D tentatively TRBD2 (5 bases). The CDR3 covers 16 residues. CDR1 is MNHEY, CDR2 SVGAGI, per germline. V dropped 2 bases and J dropped 3 bases, with 17 bases sitting between them. Here the CDR3 reads CASSYAAVGEGYEQYF. In nucleotides, the CDR3 is TGTGCCAGCAGTTACGCGGCGGTGGGAGAGGGCTACGAGCAGTACTTC.

This rearrangement joins TRBV2 to TRBJ2-7, with 7 bases fitting TRBD1. The CDR3 contains 16 residues. Germline V gene data show CDR1 as SNHLY and CDR2 as FYNNEI. Unmatched junction bases numbered 8, after V lost 0 bases and J lost 3 bases. CDR3 nucleotide sequence: TGTGCCAGCAGTGAAGCGGGGGAACAGGGGATCTACGAGCAGTACTTC. This codes for CASSEAGEQGIYEQYF.

This clone has only a few counts. The V call is TRBV23-1, the J call TRBJ2-2; D uncertain. TRBV23-1 qualifies as an ORF whose function is uncertain. V gave up 1 base and J gave up 1 base, with 4 bases separating them. This CDR3 is built from 14 residues. CDR3 DNA: TGCGCCAGCAGTCAATTCGGGAACACCGGGGAGCTGTTTTTT. It encodes CASSQFGNTGELFF.

This clone showed up just once. The chain carries TRBV7-9 and TRBJ2-7, with 7 bases aligning to TRBD1. Trimming removed 5 bases from V and 3 bases from J; junction bases left unmatched: 10. Germline V CDR1 and CDR2: SEHNR, FQNEAQ (reference sequence). The CDR3 is 15 amino acids. The CDR3 spells CASSLQGSSLYEQYF. DNA for the CDR3: TGTGCCAGCAGCCTACAGGGGTCTTCCCTCTACGAGCAGTACTTC. The full variable domain, completed using reference TRBV7-9 and TRBJ2-7, is DTGVSQNPRHKITKRGQNVTFRCDPISEHNRLYWYRQTLGQGPEFLTYFQNEAQLEKSRLLSDRFSAERPKGSFSTLEIQRTEQGDSAMYLCASSLQGSSLYEQYFGPGTRLTVT.

The rearrangement joins TRBV28 to TRBJ1-1, with 12 bases aligning to TRBD1. Unmatched junction bases numbered 16, after V lost 5 bases and J lost 3 bases. The CDR3 has 19 residues. CDR1 MDHEN and CDR2 SYDVKM come from the germline V gene. CDR3 in amino acids: CASSLLQLGTGGLYTEAFF. CDR3 bases: TGTGCCAGCAGTCTACTACAATTGGGGACAGGGGGCCTATACACTGAAGCTTTCTTT. Supplemented by reference TRBV28 and TRBJ1-1, the full variable domain reads DVKVTQSSRYLVKRTGEKVFLECVQDMDHENMFWYRQDPGLGLRLIYFSYDVKMKEKGDIPEGYSVSREKKERFSLILESASTNQTSMYLCASSLLQLGTGGLYTEAFFGQGTRLTVV.

J is TRBJ2-4 and V is TRBV14, with 7 bases lining up with TRBD1. V lost 3 bases, J lost 7 bases, and 9 bases stayed unmatched. This CDR3 is built from 15 residues. The V gene's germline CDR1 is SGHDN and CDR2 FVKESK. CDR3 loop: CASSQFATGPNIQYF. As DNA, the CDR3 is TGTGCCAGCAGCCAGTTTGCGACAGGGCCCAACATTCAGTACTTC.

This clone was counted a single time. V gene TRBV5-5 combines with J gene TRBJ2-7, with 7 bases identical to TRBD2. The CDR3 is 14 amino acids. CDR1 is SGHKS and CDR2 is YYEKEE in the germline V gene (reference sequence). After removal of 1 base from V and 6 bases from J, the junction contained 7 bases not matched to a gene. CDR3 DNA sequence: TGTGCCAGCAGCTTGAGCGGGACGGGGGGCGAGCAGTACTTC. Encoded protein: CASSLSGTGGEQYF.

The J gene is TRBJ1-5, the V gene TRBV15; 10 positions agree with TRBD1. The germline CDR1 and CDR2 sequences are LNHNV and YYDKDF (reference sequence). The CDR3 length is 13 residues. Germline trimming cut 3 bases from V and 11 bases from J; bases unmatched to any gene: 4. CDR3 loop: CATSRGQGLSQHF. CDR3 coding DNA: TGTGCCACCAGCAGGGGACAGGGGTTGTCCCAGCATTTT.

The rearrangement uses TRBV7-5 and TRBJ2-7; the table's TRBD2 call for D was not verified on the DNA. TRBV7-5 is given as a pseudogene. This CDR3 region has 15 residues. CDR3 loop: CVRSSPGGYSYEQYF. As DNA, the CDR3 is TGTGTCAGAAGTTCTCCCGGCGGCTACTCCTACGAGCAGTACTTC.

This clone was detected only once. A read error is likely here: a far larger clone is one base away. Other DNA sequences in the same sample also yield this CDR3. The genes are TRBV11-2 and TRBJ2-1; 8 bases map to TRBD2. Germline lookup yields CDR1 SGHAT and CDR2 FQNNGV. CDR3 length: 15 amino acids. Trimming removed 5 bases from V and 4 bases from J; junction bases left unmatched: 7. The CDR3 reads CASSVQAGGYNEQFF. DNA for the CDR3: TGTGCCAGCAGCGTGCAGGCGGGAGGATACAATGAGCAGTTCTTC.